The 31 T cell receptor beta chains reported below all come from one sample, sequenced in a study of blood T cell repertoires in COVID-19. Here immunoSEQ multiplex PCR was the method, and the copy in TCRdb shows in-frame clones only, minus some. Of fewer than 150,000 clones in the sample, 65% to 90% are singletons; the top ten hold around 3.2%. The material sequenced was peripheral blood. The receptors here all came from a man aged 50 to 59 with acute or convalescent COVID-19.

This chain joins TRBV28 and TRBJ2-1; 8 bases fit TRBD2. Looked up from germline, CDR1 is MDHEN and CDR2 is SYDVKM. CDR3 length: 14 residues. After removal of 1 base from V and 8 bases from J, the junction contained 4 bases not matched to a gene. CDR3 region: CASSLLAGFDEQFF. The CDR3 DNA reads TGTGCCAGCAGTTTATTAGCGGGATTTGATGAGCAGTTCTTC.

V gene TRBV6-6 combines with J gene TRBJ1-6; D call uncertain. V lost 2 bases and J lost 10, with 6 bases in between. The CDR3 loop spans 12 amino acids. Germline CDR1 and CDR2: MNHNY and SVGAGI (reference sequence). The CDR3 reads CASSYEFSPLHF. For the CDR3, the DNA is TGTGCCAGCAGTTACGAGTTCTCACCCCTCCACTTT.

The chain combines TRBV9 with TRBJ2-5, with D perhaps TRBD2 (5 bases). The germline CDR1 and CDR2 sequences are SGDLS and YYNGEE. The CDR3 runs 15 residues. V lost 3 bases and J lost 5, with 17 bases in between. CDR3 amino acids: CASSGGNTGGETQYF. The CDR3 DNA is TGTGCCAGCAGCGGCGGAAACACCGGCGGGGAGACCCAGTACTTC.

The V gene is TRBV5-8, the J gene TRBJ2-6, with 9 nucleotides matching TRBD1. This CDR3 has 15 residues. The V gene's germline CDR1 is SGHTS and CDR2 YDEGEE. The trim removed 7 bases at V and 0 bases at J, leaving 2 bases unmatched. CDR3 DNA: TGTGCCAGCTCGGGACAGGGCTCTGGGGCCAACGTCCTGACTTTC. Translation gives CASSGQGSGANVLTF.

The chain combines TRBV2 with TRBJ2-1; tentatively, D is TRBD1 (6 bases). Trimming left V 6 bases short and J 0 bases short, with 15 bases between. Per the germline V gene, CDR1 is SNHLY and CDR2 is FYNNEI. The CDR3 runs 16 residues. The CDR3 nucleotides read TGTGCCAGCAGCACCGACAGGTCGAGCTCCTACAATGAGCAGTTCTTC. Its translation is CASSTDRSSSYNEQFF.

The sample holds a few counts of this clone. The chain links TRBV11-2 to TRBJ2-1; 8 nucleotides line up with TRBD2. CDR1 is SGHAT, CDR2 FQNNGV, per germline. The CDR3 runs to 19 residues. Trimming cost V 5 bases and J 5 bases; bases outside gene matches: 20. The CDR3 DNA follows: TGTGCCAGCAGCAACCGAAATAGCGGGATCAGCCCAGATCACAATGAGCAGTTCTTC. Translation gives CASSNRNSGISPDHNEQFF.

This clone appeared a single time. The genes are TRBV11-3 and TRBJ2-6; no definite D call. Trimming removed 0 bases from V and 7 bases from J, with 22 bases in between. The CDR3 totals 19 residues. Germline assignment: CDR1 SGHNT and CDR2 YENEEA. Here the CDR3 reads CASSLDLVLGPEKANVLTF. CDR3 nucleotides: TGTGCCAGCAGCTTAGATTTAGTTCTGGGCCCCGAGAAAGCCAACGTCCTGACTTTC.

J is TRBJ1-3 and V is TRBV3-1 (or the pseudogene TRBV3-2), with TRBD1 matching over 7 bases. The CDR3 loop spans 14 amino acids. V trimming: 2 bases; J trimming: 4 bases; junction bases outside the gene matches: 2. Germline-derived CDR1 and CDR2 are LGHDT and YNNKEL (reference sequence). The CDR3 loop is CASSQPDRGNTIYF. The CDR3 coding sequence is TGTGCCAGCAGCCAACCGGACAGGGGAAACACCATATATTTT.

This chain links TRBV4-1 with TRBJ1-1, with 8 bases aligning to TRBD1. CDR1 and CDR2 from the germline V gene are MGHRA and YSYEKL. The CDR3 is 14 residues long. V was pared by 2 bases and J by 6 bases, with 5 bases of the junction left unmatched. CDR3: CASSQSGGLAEAFF. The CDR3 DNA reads TGCGCCAGCAGCCAATCAGGGGGCTTGGCTGAAGCTTTCTTT.

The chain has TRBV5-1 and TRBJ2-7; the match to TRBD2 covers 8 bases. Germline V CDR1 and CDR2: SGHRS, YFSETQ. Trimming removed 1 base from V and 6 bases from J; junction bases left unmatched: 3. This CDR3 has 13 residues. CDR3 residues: CASSLSGSVEQYF. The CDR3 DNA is TGCGCCAGCAGCTTGAGCGGGAGTGTCGAGCAGTACTTC.

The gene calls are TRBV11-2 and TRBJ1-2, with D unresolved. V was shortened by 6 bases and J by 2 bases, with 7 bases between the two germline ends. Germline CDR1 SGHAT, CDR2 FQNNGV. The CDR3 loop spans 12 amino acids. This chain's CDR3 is CASRAGNYGYTF. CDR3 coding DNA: TGTGCCAGCAGGGCGGGGAACTATGGCTACACCTTC.

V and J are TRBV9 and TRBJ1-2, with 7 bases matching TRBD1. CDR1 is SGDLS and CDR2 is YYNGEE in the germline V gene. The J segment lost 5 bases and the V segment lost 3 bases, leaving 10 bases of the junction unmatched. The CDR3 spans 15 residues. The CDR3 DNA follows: TGTGCCAGCAGCGCCAACCGGGACAGAGGTTATGGCTACACCTTC. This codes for CASSANRDRGYGYTF.

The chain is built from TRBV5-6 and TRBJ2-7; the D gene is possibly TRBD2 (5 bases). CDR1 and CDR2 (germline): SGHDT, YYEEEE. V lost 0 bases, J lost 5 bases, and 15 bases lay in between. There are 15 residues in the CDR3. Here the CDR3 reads CASSLGRPRINEQYF. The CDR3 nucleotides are TGTGCCAGCAGCTTGGGGAGGCCGAGGATTAACGAGCAGTACTTC.

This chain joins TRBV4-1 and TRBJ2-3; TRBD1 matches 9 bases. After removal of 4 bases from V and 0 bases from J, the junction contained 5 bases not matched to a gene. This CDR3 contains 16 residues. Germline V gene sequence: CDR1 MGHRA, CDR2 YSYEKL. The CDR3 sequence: CASSRDRVRSTDTQYF. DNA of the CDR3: TGCGCCAGCAGCCGGGACAGGGTTCGAAGCACAGATACGCAGTATTTT.

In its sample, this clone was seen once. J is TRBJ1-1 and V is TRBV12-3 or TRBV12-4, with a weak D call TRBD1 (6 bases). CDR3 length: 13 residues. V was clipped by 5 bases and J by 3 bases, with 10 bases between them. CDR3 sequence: CASSPTGYTEAFF. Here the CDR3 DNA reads TGTGCCAGCAGTCCTACAGGGTACACTGAAGCTTTCTTT.

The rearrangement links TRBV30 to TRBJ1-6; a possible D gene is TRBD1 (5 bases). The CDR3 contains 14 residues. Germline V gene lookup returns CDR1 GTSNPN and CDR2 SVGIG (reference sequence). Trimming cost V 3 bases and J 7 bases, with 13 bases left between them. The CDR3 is CAWRMPQGNSPLHF. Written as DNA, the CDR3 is TGTGCCTGGAGAATGCCTCAGGGCAATTCACCCCTCCACTTT.

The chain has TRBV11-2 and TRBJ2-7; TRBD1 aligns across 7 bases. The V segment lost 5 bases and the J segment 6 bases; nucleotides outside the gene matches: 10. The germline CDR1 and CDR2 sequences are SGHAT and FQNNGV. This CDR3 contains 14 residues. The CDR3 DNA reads TGTGCCAGCAGCCTCGGCGACAGGGTCGGCGAGCAGTACTTC. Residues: CASSLGDRVGEQYF. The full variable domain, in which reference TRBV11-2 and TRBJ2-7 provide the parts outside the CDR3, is EAGVAQSPRYKIIEKRQSVAFWCNPISGHATLYWYQQILGQGPKLLIQFQNNGVVDDSQLPKDRFSAERLKGVDSTLKIQPAKLEDSAVYLCASSLGDRVGEQYFGPGTRLTVT.

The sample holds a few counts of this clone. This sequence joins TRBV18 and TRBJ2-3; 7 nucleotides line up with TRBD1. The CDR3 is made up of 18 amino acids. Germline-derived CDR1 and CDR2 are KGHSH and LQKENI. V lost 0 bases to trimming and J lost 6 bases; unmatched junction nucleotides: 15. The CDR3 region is CASSPPTGTVLPPDTQYF. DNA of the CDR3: TGTGCCAGCTCACCACCGACCGGGACAGTACTTCCACCGGATACGCAGTATTTT. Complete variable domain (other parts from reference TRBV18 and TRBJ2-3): NAGVMQNPRHLVRRRGQEARLRCSPMKGHSHVYWYRQLPEEGLKFMVYLQKENIIDESGMPKERFSAEFPKEGPSILRIQQVVRGDSAAYFCASSPPTGTVLPPDTQYFGPGTRLTVL.

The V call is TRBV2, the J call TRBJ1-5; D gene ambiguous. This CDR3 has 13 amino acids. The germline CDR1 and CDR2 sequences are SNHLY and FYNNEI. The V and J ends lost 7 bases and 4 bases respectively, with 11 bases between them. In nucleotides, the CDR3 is TGTGCCAGCAACCCCGGAGAAAATCAGCCCCAGCATTTT. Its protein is CASNPGENQPQHF.

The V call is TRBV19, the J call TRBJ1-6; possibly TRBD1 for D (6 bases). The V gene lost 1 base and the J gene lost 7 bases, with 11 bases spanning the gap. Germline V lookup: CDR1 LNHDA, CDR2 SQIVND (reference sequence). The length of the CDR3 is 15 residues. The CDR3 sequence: CASSIAGAGNSPLHF. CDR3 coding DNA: TGTGCCAGTAGTATAGCAGGGGCCGGGAATTCACCCCTCCACTTT.

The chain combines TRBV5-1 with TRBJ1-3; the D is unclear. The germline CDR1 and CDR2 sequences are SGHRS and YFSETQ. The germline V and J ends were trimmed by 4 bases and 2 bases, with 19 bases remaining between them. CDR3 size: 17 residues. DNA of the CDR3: TGCGCCAGCAGCCCGGGTCCAAACGAGGCTACTGGAAACACCATATATTTT. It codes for CASSPGPNEATGNTIYF.

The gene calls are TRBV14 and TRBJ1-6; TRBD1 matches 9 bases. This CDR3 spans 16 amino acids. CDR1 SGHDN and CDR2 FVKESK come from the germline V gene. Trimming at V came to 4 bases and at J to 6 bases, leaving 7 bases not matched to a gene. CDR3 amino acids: CASSRTRDRVNSPLHF. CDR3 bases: TGTGCCAGCAGCCGGACGCGGGACAGGGTTAATTCACCCCTCCACTTT.

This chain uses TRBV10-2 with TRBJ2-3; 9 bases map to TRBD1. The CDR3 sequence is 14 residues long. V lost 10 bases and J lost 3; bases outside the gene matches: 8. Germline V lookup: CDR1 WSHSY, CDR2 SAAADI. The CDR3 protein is CATGNRGLTDTQYF. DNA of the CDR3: TGCGCCACGGGTAACAGGGGGCTGACAGATACGCAGTATTTT.

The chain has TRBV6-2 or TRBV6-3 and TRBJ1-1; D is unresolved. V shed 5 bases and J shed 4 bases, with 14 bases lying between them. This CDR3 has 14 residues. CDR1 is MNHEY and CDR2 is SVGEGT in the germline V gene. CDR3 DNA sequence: TGTGCCAGCAGTCTGGGTCGGCGGCTCACTGAAGCTTTCTTT. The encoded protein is CASSLGRRLTEAFF.

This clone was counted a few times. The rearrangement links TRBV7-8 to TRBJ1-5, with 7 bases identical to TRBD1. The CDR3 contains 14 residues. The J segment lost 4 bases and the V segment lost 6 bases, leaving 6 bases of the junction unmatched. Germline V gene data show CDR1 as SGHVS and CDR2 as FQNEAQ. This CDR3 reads CASSSGQPNQPQHF. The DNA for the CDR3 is TGTGCCAGCAGTTCGGGACAGCCAAATCAGCCCCAGCATTTT.

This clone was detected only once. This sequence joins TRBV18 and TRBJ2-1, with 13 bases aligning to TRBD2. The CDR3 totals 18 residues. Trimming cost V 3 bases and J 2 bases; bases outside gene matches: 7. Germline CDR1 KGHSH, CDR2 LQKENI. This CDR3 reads CASSPTTSGRAAYNEQFF. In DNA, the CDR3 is TGTGCCAGCTCACCCACTACTAGCGGGAGGGCCGCCTACAATGAGCAGTTCTTC.

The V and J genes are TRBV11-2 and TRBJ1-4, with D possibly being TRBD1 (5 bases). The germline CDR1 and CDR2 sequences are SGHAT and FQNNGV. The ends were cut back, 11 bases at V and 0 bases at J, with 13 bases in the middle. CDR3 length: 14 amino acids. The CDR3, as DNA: TGTGCCGCGCGGGACTCCGCAACTAATGAAAAACTGTTTTTT. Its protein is CAARDSATNEKLFF.

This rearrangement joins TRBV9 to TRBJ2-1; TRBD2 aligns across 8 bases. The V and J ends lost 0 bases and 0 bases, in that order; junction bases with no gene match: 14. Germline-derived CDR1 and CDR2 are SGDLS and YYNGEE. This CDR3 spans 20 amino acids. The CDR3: CASSVAPAGDFLSSYNEQFF. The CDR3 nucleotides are TGTGCCAGCAGCGTAGCTCCAGCGGGAGATTTCTTAAGCTCCTACAATGAGCAGTTCTTC.

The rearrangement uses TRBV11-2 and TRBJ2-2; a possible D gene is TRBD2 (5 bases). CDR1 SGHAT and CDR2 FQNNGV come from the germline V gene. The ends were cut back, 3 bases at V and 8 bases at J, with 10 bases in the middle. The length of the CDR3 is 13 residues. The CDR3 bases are TGTGCCAGCAGCTTTTGGGAGTCGGGGGAGCTGTTTTTT. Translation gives CASSFWESGELFF.

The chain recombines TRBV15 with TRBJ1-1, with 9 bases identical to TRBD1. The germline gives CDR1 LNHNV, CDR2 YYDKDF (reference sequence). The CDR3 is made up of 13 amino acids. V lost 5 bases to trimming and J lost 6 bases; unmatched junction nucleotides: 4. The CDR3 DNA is TGTGCCACCAGCCGGGACAGGGTCTCTGAAGCTTTCTTT. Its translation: CATSRDRVSEAFF. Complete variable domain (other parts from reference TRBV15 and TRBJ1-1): DAMVIQNPRYQVTQFGKPVTLSCSQTLNHNVMYWYQQKSSQAPKLLFHYYDKDFNNEADTPDNFQSRRPNTSFCFLDIRSPGLGDTAMYLCATSRDRVSEAFFGQGTRLTVV.

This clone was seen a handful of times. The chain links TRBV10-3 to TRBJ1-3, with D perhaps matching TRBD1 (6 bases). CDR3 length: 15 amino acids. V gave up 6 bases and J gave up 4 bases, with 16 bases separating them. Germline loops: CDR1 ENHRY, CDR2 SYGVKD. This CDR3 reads CAIRPTGSLGNTIYF. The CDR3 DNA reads TGTGCCATCAGACCGACAGGTTCACTGGGAAACACCATATATTTT.